This T cell receptor (beta chain) is drawn from a study of tumor-infiltrating lymphocytes in primary liver carcinoma. Background on the study: Yields of productive TCRbeta reads ranged from roughly 3.5 to 7.5 million per sample and were similar across tissue types.

Total RNA (roughly 0.45 ug) served as template for TCR beta cDNA synthesis primed by a constant-region primer. TCR beta libraries came from three nested multiplex PCR rounds using slightly modified ARM-PCR. TRBV1-TRBV30 forward primers paired with a C-beta reverse primer were used in the first two PCR rounds, which ran about 11 cycles each. In TCRdb, the multiplex PCR reads were re-called with MiXCR into one record per CDR3 protein. The data contain some 180,000 distinct CDR3 sequences, over 50% of them singletons. CDR1 and CDR2 (germline): ENHRY, SYGVKD. The CDR3 is 15 residues long. Both blood RNA, taken from unsorted whole blood, and germline DNA were extracted.

The chain recombines TRBV10-3 with TRBJ2-2, with a weak D call TRBD2 (7 bases). This sequence originates from a man aged 35 to 55 with primary liver carcinoma and hepatitis B virus infection. The specimen was peripheral blood. The CDR3 spells CVTAGGGLNTGELFF. CDR3 sequence (DNA): TGTGTCACCGCGGGCGGGGGCCTGAACACCGGGGAGCTGTTTTTT.